These 9 T cell receptor beta chains share one sample of origin, sequenced in a study of pediatric ulcerative colitis. Assay: immunoSEQ multiplex PCR; the TCRdb copy retains only in-frame clones and omits some. The table shows tens of thousands of clones, with 75% occurring only once. Rectal tissue came from one to two pinch biopsies taken at colonoscopy. The specimen sequenced was gut tissue. Receptor source: a boy aged 10-17 years with severe ulcerative colitis.

This chain links TRBV5-1 with TRBJ2-5, with D unresolved. Germline loops: CDR1 SGHRS, CDR2 YFSETQ. The germline V and J ends were trimmed by 0 bases and 2 bases, with 11 bases remaining between them. The CDR3 runs to 15 residues. CDR3 coding DNA: TGCGCCAGCAGCTTGGTGTCGGAGCAGCAAGAGACCCAGTACTTC. Translation: CASSLVSEQQETQYF. The full variable domain, rest sourced from reference TRBV5-1 and TRBJ2-5, is KAGVTQTPRYLIKTRGQQVTLSCSPISGHRSVSWYQQTPGQGLQFLFEYFSETQRNKGNFPGRFSGRQFSNSRSEMNVSTLELGDSALYLCASSLVSEQQETQYFGPGTRLLVL.

This chain connects TRBV6-5 to TRBJ1-2, with TRBD1 matching 7 bases. The CDR3 totals 11 residues. The V gene's germline CDR1 is MNHEY and CDR2 SVGAGI. Trimming at V came to 4 bases and at J to 8 bases, leaving 1 base not matched to a gene. Here the CDR3 DNA reads TGTGCCAGCAGTTCACAGGGGGGCTACACCTTC. Protein sequence: CASSSQGGYTF.

The genes are TRBV7-9 and TRBJ2-5; TRBD2 agrees at 7 bases. The V gene end was trimmed by 6 bases and the J gene end by 4 bases; junction bases not matched to a gene: 8. This CDR3 region has 14 residues. The germline gives CDR1 SEHNR, CDR2 FQNEAQ (reference sequence). CDR3 DNA: TGTGCCAGCAGTTCCCGGGGGGACGGAGAGACCCAGTACTTC. This encodes CASSSRGDGETQYF.

This chain links TRBV7-2 with TRBJ2-1; D unclear. This CDR3 spans 13 amino acids. V gave up 6 bases and J gave up 9 bases, with 15 bases separating them. Germline loops: CDR1 SGHTA, CDR2 FQGNSA. CDR3 loop: CASSAAARFEQFF. The CDR3 DNA follows: TGTGCCAGCAGTGCGGCGGCGAGGTTTGAGCAGTTCTTC.

The CDR3 region is CASSRENHGTVEQYF. The CDR3 region has the DNA TGTGCCAGCAGCCGAGAGAATCATGGGACTGTCGAGCAGTACTTC. This chain uses TRBV4-2 with TRBJ2-7, with TRBD2 as a possible D gene (6 bases). The germline V and J ends were trimmed by 4 bases and 6 bases, with 19 bases remaining between them. The CDR3 covers 15 residues. CDR1 LGHNA and CDR2 YNFKEQ come from the germline V gene.

The J gene is TRBJ1-1, the V gene TRBV7-9; D gene uncertain. Trimming shortened V by 4 bases and J by 5 bases, and 11 bases separated the two germline ends. CDR3 size: 13 residues. Germline assignment: CDR1 SEHNR and CDR2 FQNEAQ (reference sequence). The CDR3, as DNA: TGTGCCAGCAGCTACGAATTTCGGACTGAAGCTTTCTTT. Its protein product is CASSYEFRTEAFF.

This clone has just a few counts. J is TRBJ1-3 and V is TRBV28, with 8 bases aligning to TRBD1. The V gene's germline CDR1 is MDHEN and CDR2 SYDVKM. J lost 4 bases, V lost 9 bases, and 5 bases had no gene match. The CDR3 extends over 13 amino acids. The CDR3 here is CASGTGIGNTIYF. As DNA, the CDR3 is TGTGCCAGTGGGACAGGAATCGGAAACACCATATATTTT.

The chain is built from TRBV2 and TRBJ1-1; 8 bases map to TRBD1. Germline-derived CDR1 and CDR2 are SNHLY and FYNNEI. Trimming at V came to 6 bases and at J to 4 bases, leaving 4 bases not matched to a gene. This CDR3 region has 13 residues. DNA for the CDR3: TGTGCCAGCAGCCTGACAGGGGCCACTGAAGCTTTCTTT. It yields the protein CASSLTGATEAFF.

The chain joins TRBV7-9 to TRBJ1-1; weak D call: TRBD1 (5 bases). Germline V gives CDR1 SEHNR, CDR2 FQNEAQ (reference sequence). This CDR3 comprises 14 residues. Trimming took off 5 bases at V and 4 bases at J, with 14 bases between the two ends. Here the CDR3 DNA reads TGTGCCAGCAGCCCAGTCGGGGGATCCACTGAAGCTTTCTTT. This codes for CASSPVGGSTEAFF.